This is a list of T cell receptor beta chains from one sample in a study of cytomegalovirus exposure and HLA in healthy donors. Sequencing was performed with immunoSEQ multiplex PCR; in TCRdb, only in-frame clones are kept and a portion is missing. The data contain approximately 85,000 clones, over 60% of them singletons. What was sequenced was PBMCs. Receptors originate from a woman aged 40-49 years in good health and CMV-seropositive. The CDR3 runs from the conserved cysteine through the conserved F or W. The D gene is left open where the match is weak. Not all rows give a size; the values are once, few, many and, for expanded clones, a class.

CDR3aa | CDR3nt | v_gene | d_gene | j_gene | abundance
CASTSLGTAYNEQFF | TGTGCCAGCACCTCCTTGGGGACAGCCTACAATGAGCAGTTCTTC | TRBV5-8 | TRBD1 | TRBJ2-1 | once
CASSLAGNTEAFF | TGTGCCAGCAGCTTGGCAGGGAACACTGAAGCTTTCTTT | TRBV7-9 | NA | TRBJ1-1 | few
CASSLRGDHQHF | TGTGCCAGCAGCTTACGAGGCGATCACCAGCATTTT | TRBV7-2 | NA | TRBJ1-5 | few
CASSPTGGSTEAFF | TGTGCCAGCAGCCCGACAGGGGGTTCGACTGAAGCTTTCTTT | TRBV7-9 | TRBD1 | TRBJ1-1 | NA
CATSRDLADYNEQFF | TGTGCCACCAGCAGAGATCTGGCAGACTACAATGAGCAGTTCTTC | TRBV15 | NA | TRBJ2-1 | NA
CATKGDTYNSPLHF | TGTGCCACCAAGGGGGATACCTATAATTCACCCCTCCACTTT | TRBV28 | NA | TRBJ1-6 | once
CASSASEPAQHF | TGTGCCAGCAGTGCCAGCGAGCCAGCCCAGCATTTT | TRBV2 | NA | TRBJ1-5 | few
CASSDWGDRDMKKLFF | TGTGCCAGCAGTGACTGGGGTGACAGGGACATGAAGAAACTGTTTTTT | TRBV6-6 | TRBD1 | TRBJ1-4 | NA
CASRNGGTDTQYF | TGTGCCAGTAGAAACGGCGGAACAGATACGCAGTATTTT | TRBV19 | NA | TRBJ2-3 | NA
CASSLGVLVQIIGAFF | TGTGCCAGCAGCTTGGGAGTATTAGTACAGATAATTGGGGCTTTCTTT | TRBV5-6 | NA | TRBJ1-1 | NA
CASSPLGGGLETQYF | TGTGCCAGCAGCCCCCTGGGGGGGGGCTTGGAGACCCAGTACTTC | TRBV5-4 | NA | TRBJ2-5 | NA
CASSSGGGGYGYTF | TGTGCCAGCAGTTCCGGAGGGGGCGGCTATGGCTACACCTTC | TRBV28 | TRBD1 | TRBJ1-2 | once
CASSLVPSGRSGEQYF | TGCGCCAGCAGCTTGGTGCCTAGCGGGAGGTCAGGCGAGCAGTACTTC | TRBV5-1 | TRBD2 | TRBJ2-7 | once
CASGSKQLF | TGTGCTAGTGGTTCGAAACAGCTCTTC | TRBV12-5 | NA | TRBJ1-2 | many
CASSLAGVFNEQFF | TGTGCCAGCTCCTTAGCGGGAGTGTTCAATGAGCAGTTCTTC | TRBV6-5 | TRBD2 | TRBJ2-1 | NA
CASSYQGQGTTGELFF | TGCGCCAGCAGCTATCAAGGACAGGGGACGACCGGGGAGCTGTTTTTT | TRBV5-1 | TRBD1 | TRBJ2-2 | NA
CATSGSNQPQHF | TGTGCCACCAGCGGTAGCAATCAGCCCCAGCATTTT | TRBV10-3 | NA | TRBJ1-5 | NA
CASSQSTGAGNTEAFF | TGCGCCAGCAGCCAATCGACAGGGGCGGGGAACACTGAAGCTTTCTTT | TRBV4-1 | TRBD1 | TRBJ1-1 | NA
CASSCRDRDYEQYF | TGTGCCAGCAGCTGCCGGGACAGAGACTACGAGCAGTACTTC | TRBV5-6 | TRBD1 | TRBJ2-7 | NA
CASRPRDRGGTEAFF | TGTGCCAGCAGACCTCGGGACAGGGGGGGAACTGAAGCTTTCTTT | TRBV6-6 | TRBD1 | TRBJ1-1 | NA
CAWSVTAKAFF | TGTGCCTGGAGTGTAACAGCCAAAGCTTTCTTT | TRBV30 | NA | TRBJ1-1 | NA
CASSLWGTSGANVLTF | TGTGCCAGCAGCTTATGGGGGACTTCTGGGGCCAACGTCCTGACTTTC | TRBV7-8 | NA | TRBJ2-6 | NA
CASAGFSGTEAFF | TGTGCCAGCGCAGGCTTTAGCGGCACTGAAGCTTTCTTT | TRBV7-2 | NA | TRBJ1-1 | NA